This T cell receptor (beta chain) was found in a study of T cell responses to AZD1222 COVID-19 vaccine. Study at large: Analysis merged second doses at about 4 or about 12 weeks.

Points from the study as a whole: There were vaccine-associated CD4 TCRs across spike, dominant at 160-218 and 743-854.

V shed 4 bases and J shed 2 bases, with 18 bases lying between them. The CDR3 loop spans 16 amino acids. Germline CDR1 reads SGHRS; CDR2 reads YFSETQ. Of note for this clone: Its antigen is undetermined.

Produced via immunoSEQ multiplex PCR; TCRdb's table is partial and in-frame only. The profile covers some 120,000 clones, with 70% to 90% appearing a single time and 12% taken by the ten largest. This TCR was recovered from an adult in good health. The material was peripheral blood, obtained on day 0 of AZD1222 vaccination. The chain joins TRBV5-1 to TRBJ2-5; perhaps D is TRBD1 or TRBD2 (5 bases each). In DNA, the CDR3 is TGCGCCAGCAGCATCTCCGGGACGCCGGCACAAGAGACCCAGTACTTC. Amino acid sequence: CASSISGTPAQETQYF.